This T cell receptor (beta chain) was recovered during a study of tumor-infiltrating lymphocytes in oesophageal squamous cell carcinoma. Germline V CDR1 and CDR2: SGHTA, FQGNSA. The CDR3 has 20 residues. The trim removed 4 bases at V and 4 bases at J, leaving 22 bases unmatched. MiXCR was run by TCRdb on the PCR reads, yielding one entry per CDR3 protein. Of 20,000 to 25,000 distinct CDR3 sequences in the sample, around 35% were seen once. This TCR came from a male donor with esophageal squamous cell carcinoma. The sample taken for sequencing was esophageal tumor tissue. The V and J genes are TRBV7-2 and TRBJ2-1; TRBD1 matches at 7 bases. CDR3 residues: CASSSTTPGQAIFTYNEQFF. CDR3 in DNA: TGTGCCAGCAGCTCCACCACTCCCGGACAGGCAATCTTCACATACAATGAGCAGTTCTTC.